Listed here is a single T cell receptor (beta chain). The antigen is undetermined. The entry originates in a study of T cell responses to AZD1222 COVID-19 vaccine. The CDR3 is 14 amino acids. The V gene's germline CDR1 is SGHDT and CDR2 YYEEEE. V dropped 1 base and J dropped 1 base, with 8 bases sitting between them. Study findings and constraints: The reported proportion of spike-specific TCRs targeting unmutated variant regions was nearly half.

Measured with immunoSEQ multiplex PCR; TCRdb has only the in-frame clones, and not every one. Of under 150,000 clones in the sample, 92% were seen once. The gene calls are TRBV5-6 and TRBJ1-1, with D perhaps TRBD1 (6 bases). The receptor was isolated from an adult in good health. The starting material was peripheral blood, obtained on day 0 of AZD1222 vaccination. CDR3 residues: CASSLPTGNTEAFF. The CDR3, as DNA: TGTGCCAGCAGCTTGCCGACAGGGAACACTGAAGCTTTCTTT.